The rows below give T cell receptor beta chains drawn from one sample of a study of monozygotic twins with inflammatory bowel disease. TCRdb reanalyzed the 5' RACE reads and collapses them to one entry per CDR3 protein, without DNA. The listing records more than 350,000 distinct CDR3 sequences. Material for sequencing was blood. The origin of the receptors is a human donor with ulcerative colitis or Crohn's disease, or a healthy co-twin of an affected twin (not recorded which). Both conserved end residues are part of each CDR3.

j_call	v_call	cdr3_aa
TRBJ1-5	TRBV5-5	CASSLIVNQPQHF
TRBJ2-7	TRBV20-1	CSARDFDGQWYEQYF
TRBJ1-4	TRBV3-1	CASSRRQGTTNEKLFF
TRBJ2-2	TRBV30	CAWSVRSSGGPSTGELFF
TRBJ1-2	TRBV24-1	CATSGSETNYGYTF
TRBJ2-2	TRBV28	CASRAWGTPGELFF
TRBJ2-3	TRBV5-1	CASSPGTATDSQYF
TRBJ1-1	TRBV6-5	CASSSSGGRTEAFF
TRBJ1-2	TRBV19	CASSIFQGQAYGYTF
TRBJ2-7	TRBV10-3	CAISEEGQGDEQYF
TRBJ2-1	TRBV21-1	CASSLIGGQGIYNEQFF
TRBJ2-2	TRBV30	CAWSGTVTGELFF
TRBJ2-7	TRBV2	CASRNPDYYEQYF
TRBJ1-6	TRBV6-1	CASSEATGLELPLHF
TRBJ2-4	TRBV6-2/TRBV6-3	CASSYLAMGQNIQYF
TRBJ2-7	TRBV28	CASSPGGISTYEQYF
TRBJ2-7	TRBV20-1	CSAAPGARATSGSSYEQYF
TRBJ2-1	TRBV3-1	CASSQMGLEFF
TRBJ1-5	TRBV6-5	CATQGIGNQPQHF
TRBJ2-5	TRBV5-5	CASSLWKGETQYF
TRBJ2-7	TRBV7-8	CASSFQGSAEQYF
TRBJ2-2	TRBV5-6	CASSRRGLNTGELFF
TRBJ2-3	TRBV5-1	CASKLTSGTDTQYF
TRBJ1-4	TRBV6-5	CASRSTGTGLFF
TRBJ2-3	TRBV28	CASTLKEVRDTQYF
TRBJ1-5	TRBV19	CASSIQGLSNQPQHF
TRBJ2-7	TRBV20-1	CSAPHRGGRSSYEQYF
TRBJ2-3	TRBV24-1	CATSESGRAQYF
TRBJ2-1	TRBV12-3/TRBV12-4	CATTLAGVEQFF
TRBJ2-5	TRBV5-1	CASSLRRSPSTQYF
TRBJ1-1	TRBV5-1	CASSLETGLGTEAFF